This T cell receptor beta chain derives from a study of OX40 agonist ivuxolimab in advanced cancers. The J segment lost 2 bases and the V segment lost 5 bases, leaving 15 bases of the junction unmatched. The germline V gene encodes CDR1 SGHVS and CDR2 FNYEAQ. This CDR3 spans 18 amino acids. Libraries were prepared by immunoSEQ multiplex PCR; TCRdb keeps only in-frame clonotypes and omits some of them. The top ten hold under 30% of the sample, which has 30,000 or so clones, approximately 80% seen once. This TCR was sampled from an adult with an advanced solid tumor such as melanoma, head and neck, liver or kidney cancer. The sequences come from CD4+ or CD8+ T cells sorted from blood, collected in a trial of the OX40 agonist ivuxolimab. The chain links TRBV7-6 to TRBJ2-3, with 8 nucleotides matching TRBD2. Written as DNA, the CDR3 is TGTGCCAGCAGCCCGGCACACGGGCTAGCGGGTAACACAGATACGCAGTATTTT. Protein: CASSPAHGLAGNTDTQYF. Full variable domain (remainder filled in from reference TRBV7-6 and TRBJ2-3): GAGVSQSPRYKVTKRGQDVALRCDPISGHVSLYWYRQALGQGPEFLTYFNYEAQQDKSGLPNDRFSAERPEGSISTLTIQRTEQRDSAMYRCASSPAHGLAGNTDTQYFGPGTRLTVL.